This TCR beta chain was profiled in a study of post-analysis software for immune sequencing data. Study-level information: The courses of disease that were included comprised relapsing-remitting, secondary progressive and progressive-relapsing multiple sclerosis.

To note about this clonotype: Its antigen remains unknown.

Germline V lookup: CDR1 MNHNS, CDR2 SASEGT. The CDR3 runs to 15 residues. Between the trimmed V and J ends, which lost 6 bases and 2 bases, there was a span of 14 bases. Researchers reported that TCR beta cDNA libraries carried unique molecular identifiers. TCRdb fed the PCR reads into MiXCR, producing one record per CDR3 protein. The data show roughly 600,000 distinct CDR3 sequences, roughly 40% seen once. General study points: Controls' normalized Chao1 diversity significantly exceeded that of multiple sclerosis patients. Higher frequency in patients than in controls was seen for roughly 5 TRBV segments, with TRBV5-6, TRBV5-1 and TRBV20-1 among them.

The clonotype comes from a girl under 18 with multiple sclerosis. V is TRBV6-1 and J is TRBJ2-1, with D tentatively TRBD2 (6 bases). Sequenced: blood. The CDR3 bases are TGTGCCAGCAGCCCCGTAGCGGCAACCTACAATGAGCAGTTCTTC. The encoded protein is CASSPVAATYNEQFF.